These 26 T cell receptor beta chains share one sample of origin, sequenced in a study of cytomegalovirus exposure and HLA in healthy donors. Vbeta (60) and Jbeta (13) primers were used in the PCR. Assay used: immunoSEQ multiplex PCR; TCRdb lists only in-frame clones, some missing. The table includes 150,000 to 200,000 clones, around nine tenths detected once. The specimen sequenced was PBMCs. These receptor sequences come from a woman aged 18 to 35 in good health and CMV-seronegative.

V and J are TRBV5-1 and TRBJ1-6, with TRBD1 as a possible D gene (5 bases). The CDR3 is 16 residues long. The germline V gene has CDR1 SGHRS and CDR2 YFSETQ. V lost 0 bases, J lost 10 bases, and 17 bases lay in between. CDR3 amino acids: CASSLAGGTIESPLHF. DNA of the CDR3: TGCGCCAGCAGCTTGGCCGGGGGGACCATCGAATCACCCCTCCACTTT.

The V gene is TRBV2, the J gene TRBJ1-6, with D tentatively TRBD1 (6 bases). This CDR3 has 13 residues. The ends were cut back, 8 bases at V and 8 bases at J, with 13 bases in the middle. Per the germline V gene, CDR1 is SNHLY and CDR2 is FYNNEI. This chain's CDR3 is CASGHREYSPLHF. The CDR3 nucleotides are TGTGCCAGCGGTCACAGGGAGTATTCACCCCTCCACTTT.

The gene calls are TRBV4-1 and TRBJ2-5; a possible D gene is TRBD1 (5 bases). Germline CDR1 is MGHRA and CDR2 is YSYEKL. The CDR3 extends over 16 amino acids. Trimming took 2 bases from V and 3 from J, leaving 16 bases between them. CDR3 sequence reads: CASSQLQQGFEETQYF. CDR3 coding DNA: TGCGCCAGCAGCCAACTTCAGCAGGGCTTCGAAGAGACCCAGTACTTC.

The chain carries TRBV29-1 and TRBJ1-1, with D possibly TRBD1 on 5 matching bases. V dropped 4 bases and J dropped 4 bases, with 16 bases sitting between them. The CDR3 extends over 14 amino acids. CDR1 is SQVTM, CDR2 ANQGSEA, per germline. The CDR3 nucleotides read TGCAGCGTTGCTTGGGCTAGGGGTCTCACTGAAGCTTTCTTT. Amino acids: CSVAWARGLTEAFF.

This clone was observed a few times. The chain carries TRBV10-3 and TRBJ2-3; 9 nucleotides align to TRBD2. Germline assignment: CDR1 ENHRY and CDR2 SYGVKD. CDR3 length: 15 residues. After removal of 5 bases from V and 8 bases from J, the junction contained 11 bases not matched to a gene. The CDR3 coding sequence is TGTGCCATCAGTCACACTAGCGGGCCCCAAGGTACGCAGTATTTT. Encoded protein: CAISHTSGPQGTQYF.

The chain uses TRBV6-5 and TRBJ1-2, with 8 positions matching TRBD1. With V trimmed by 6 bases and J by 6 bases, 0 bases remained unmatched. Germline CDR1 and CDR2: MNHEY and SVGAGI. The CDR3 consists of 11 residues. The DNA for the CDR3 is TGTGCCAGCAGGGACAGGGATGGCTACACCTTC. It specifies CASRDRDGYTF.

The rearrangement links TRBV28 to TRBJ1-1, with D possibly matching TRBD1 (5 bases). The V end was cut by 4 bases, the J end by 1 base, with 10 bases between. The CDR3 runs 14 residues. The germline gives CDR1 MDHEN, CDR2 SYDVKM. The CDR3 spells CASSSRQRNTEAFF. The DNA for the CDR3 is TGTGCCAGCAGTTCGAGACAGAGGAACACTGAAGCTTTCTTT.

The chain joins TRBV9 to TRBJ2-5; 12 nucleotides agree with TRBD2. This CDR3 comprises 17 residues. The germline V gene encodes CDR1 SGDLS and CDR2 YYNGEE. The V segment lost 0 bases and the J segment 0 bases; nucleotides outside the gene matches: 3. The CDR3 here is CASSVGTSGMYQETQYF. CDR3 sequence (DNA): TGTGCCAGCAGCGTAGGGACTAGCGGGATGTACCAAGAGACCCAGTACTTC.

The rearrangement joins TRBV6-5 to TRBJ2-7, with D perhaps matching TRBD1 (6 bases). The CDR3 consists of 15 residues. The ends were cut back, 2 bases at V and 3 bases at J, with 14 bases in the middle. CDR1 MNHEY and CDR2 SVGAGI come from the germline V gene. In DNA, the CDR3 is TGTGCCAGCAGTTACACTCCGACAGGCCTCTACGAGCAGTACTTC. Its protein product is CASSYTPTGLYEQYF.

The chain uses TRBV10-3 and TRBJ2-7, with D unresolved. Germline V gene lookup returns CDR1 ENHRY and CDR2 SYGVKD. V gave up 5 bases and J gave up 5 bases, with 7 bases separating them. The CDR3 covers 11 residues. The CDR3: CAISSRDEQYF. CDR3 sequence (DNA): TGTGCCATCAGTAGTCGGGACGAGCAGTACTTC.

This clone was observed a handful of times. The chain recombines TRBV5-1 with TRBJ1-2, with 7 bases identical to TRBD1. CDR3 length: 14 amino acids. The ends lost 0 bases at V and 3 bases at J; junction bases unmatched: 2. Germline CDR1 is SGHRS and CDR2 is YFSETQ. The CDR3 sequence: CASSLGDSHYGYTF. The CDR3 DNA reads as TGCGCCAGCAGCTTGGGGGACAGCCACTATGGCTACACCTTC.

The rearrangement links TRBV2 to TRBJ1-1; D is perhaps TRBD1 (5 bases). The CDR3 covers 13 residues. Trimming left V 6 bases short and J 1 base short, with 9 bases between. Germline V lookup: CDR1 SNHLY, CDR2 FYNNEI. The CDR3 DNA follows: TGTGCCAGCAGCGCGGGGGAGAACACTGAAGCTTTCTTT. Translation gives CASSAGENTEAFF.

This rearrangement joins TRBV6-1 to TRBJ2-7; 7 positions agree with TRBD2. With V trimmed by 5 bases and J by 3 bases, 7 bases remained unmatched. The germline V gene has CDR1 MNHNS and CDR2 SASEGT. CDR3 length equals 14 residues. DNA for the CDR3: TGTGCCAGCAGTCCCCGTGGGGGGGGCTACGAGCAGTACTTC. Amino acids: CASSPRGGGYEQYF.

This clone appeared a single time. The chain combines TRBV6-6 with TRBJ1-5; D not certain. V shed 2 bases and J shed 5 bases, with 7 bases lying between them. The CDR3 runs to 13 residues. Per the germline V gene, CDR1 is MNHNY and CDR2 is SVGAGI (reference sequence). The CDR3 region is CASSYLPDQPQHF. The CDR3, as DNA: TGTGCCAGCAGTTACCTCCCCGATCAGCCCCAGCATTTT.

J is TRBJ2-1 and V is TRBV7-9; TRBD2 might be the D (6 bases). V was shortened by 1 base and J by 15 bases, with 10 bases between the two germline ends. This CDR3 contains 11 residues. Germline CDR1 SEHNR, CDR2 FQNEAQ (reference sequence). The CDR3 nucleotides are TGTGCCAGCAGCTTAGAGACTAGTGGGTTCTTC. It specifies CASSLETSGFF.

The DNA for the CDR3 is TGTGCTAGTGGTTTGGTACCTGGCTTCTTGAACACTGAAGCTTTCTTT. It is translated as CASGLVPGFLNTEAFF. This chain links TRBV12-5 with TRBJ1-1, with D hard to call. In germline, CDR1 is LGHNT, CDR2 FRNRAP. The V and J ends lost 0 bases and 0 bases respectively, with 11 bases between them. The CDR3 spans 16 residues.

The chain uses TRBV6-1 and TRBJ2-2, with D possibly being TRBD1 (6 bases). The CDR3 extends over 18 amino acids. Trimming took 4 bases from V and 0 from J, leaving 18 bases between them. Looked up from germline, CDR1 is MNHNS and CDR2 is SASEGT. CDR3 sequence: CASSVTGVPTPNTGELFF. DNA for the CDR3: TGTGCCAGCAGTGTGACAGGAGTTCCTACCCCGAACACCGGGGAGCTGTTTTTT.

V usage is TRBV7-9 and J usage is TRBJ2-1, with TRBD2 matching over 13 bases. With 5 bases clipped from V and 8 bases from J, the junction kept 12 bases outside the gene matches. The CDR3 has 17 amino acids. CDR1 SEHNR and CDR2 FQNEAQ come from the germline V gene (reference sequence). For the CDR3, the DNA is TGTGCCAGCAGCCTCCCGGGACTAGCGGGACCCTCGCATGAGCAGTTCTTC. Amino acid sequence: CASSLPGLAGPSHEQFF.

The chain is built from TRBV30 and TRBJ2-3; 10 bases match TRBD2. This CDR3 has 13 residues. Trimming cost V 6 bases and J 6 bases; bases outside gene matches: 6. The V gene's germline CDR1 is GTSNPN and CDR2 SVGIG (reference sequence). The CDR3 DNA is TGTGCCTGCAAGCGGGAGGGCTCCGATACGCAGTATTTT. Its protein product is CACKREGSDTQYF.

The chain couples TRBV27 to TRBJ1-6, with D possibly being TRBD1 (5 bases). V was trimmed by 5 bases and J by 9 bases, leaving 20 bases between them. The germline V gene encodes CDR1 MNHEY and CDR2 SMNVEV (reference sequence). The CDR3 totals 16 residues. The CDR3 DNA is TGTGCCAGCAGTCCTCACGGCAGGGCCGGTGGTTCACCCCTCCACTTT. It specifies CASSPHGRAGGSPLHF.

The chain joins TRBV5-1 to TRBJ1-4; 11 bases are shared with TRBD1. The CDR3 contains 18 residues. The germline gives CDR1 SGHRS, CDR2 YFSETQ. Germline trimming cut 4 bases from V and 1 base from J; bases unmatched to any gene: 9. CDR3 nucleotides: TGCGCCAGCAGCAGGGGGCCGGGACAGGGGGTAACTAATGAAAAACTGTTTTTT. It encodes CASSRGPGQGVTNEKLFF.

The chain employs TRBV7-9 and TRBJ2-1; no clear D. Trimming removed 2 bases at V and 6 bases at J, with 11 bases between. Germline CDR1 reads SEHNR; CDR2 reads FQNEAQ (reference sequence). CDR3 length equals 14 residues. The chain's CDR3 is CASSLMARSNEQFF. The DNA of the CDR3 is TGTGCCAGCAGCTTAATGGCCAGGTCCAATGAGCAGTTCTTC.

The CDR3 protein is CAWSVRPGQGALAYNEQFF. CDR3 nucleotides: TGTGCCTGGAGTGTACGGCCCGGACAGGGGGCTTTGGCCTACAATGAGCAGTTCTTC. The chain uses TRBV30 and TRBJ2-1; 11 nucleotides line up with TRBD1. Losses at the gene ends were 0 bases for V and 2 bases for J; bases not matched to a gene: 12. CDR1 and CDR2 from the germline V gene are GTSNPN and SVGIG (reference sequence). The CDR3 is made up of 19 amino acids. Full variable domain (remainder filled in from reference TRBV30 and TRBJ2-1): SQTIHQWPATLVQPVGSPLSLECTVEGTSNPNLYWYRQAAGRGLQLLFYSVGIGQISSEVPQNLSASRPQDRQFILSSKKLLLSDSGFYLCAWSVRPGQGALAYNEQFFGPGTRLTVL.

The chain joins TRBV9 to TRBJ2-3; 11 positions agree with TRBD2. Germline V gives CDR1 SGDLS, CDR2 YYNGEE. Trimming at V came to 0 bases and at J to 2 bases, leaving 2 bases not matched to a gene. The CDR3 covers 16 residues. Here the CDR3 reads CASSVETSGVTDTQYF. The DNA of the CDR3 is TGTGCCAGCAGCGTAGAGACTAGCGGGGTCACAGATACGCAGTATTTT.

The V call is TRBV28, the J call TRBJ2-5, with TRBD2 as a possible D gene (5 bases). The germline CDR1 and CDR2 sequences are MDHEN and SYDVKM. Trimming shortened V by 2 bases and J by 2 bases, and 15 bases separated the two germline ends. This CDR3 spans 16 amino acids. CDR3 DNA: TGTGCCAGCAGTTTAGGGAGAGGGCACCAACAAGAGACCCAGTACTTC. This gives the protein CASSLGRGHQQETQYF.

This clone is a singleton in its sample. J is TRBJ2-1 and V is TRBV27; 11 bases agree with TRBD2. Germline V CDR1 and CDR2: MNHEY, SMNVEV (reference sequence). With V trimmed by 5 bases and J by 8 bases, 8 bases remained unmatched. The CDR3 has 15 amino acids. The chain's CDR3 is CASSLAGGPFHEQFF. CDR3 nucleotides: TGTGCCAGCAGTCTAGCGGGGGGACCTTTCCATGAGCAGTTCTTC.